Below, one TCR beta chain is given with its context. Participants were aged 18 to 89 years from 24 US areas. These data belong to a study of blood T cell repertoires in COVID-19. Study summary: Sources were T cells, B-cell-depleted T cells, or PBMCs; the material itself was cDNA or gDNA.

Libraries were prepared by immunoSEQ multiplex PCR; TCRdb keeps only in-frame clonotypes and omits some of them. The sample includes 150,000 to 200,000 clones, around 82% of them seen just once. This TCR was recovered from a woman in her 50s with acute COVID-19. Sequenced sample: PBMCs or T cells enriched from blood (not recorded which).

The CDR3 loop is CASTWTGADGYTF. The CDR3 DNA sequence: TGTGCCAGTACTTGGACAGGGGCGGATGGCTACACCTTC. This sequence joins TRBV19 and TRBJ1-2; 9 bases match TRBD1. The J segment lost 6 bases and the V segment lost 7 bases, leaving 6 bases of the junction unmatched. Germline V gene sequence: CDR1 LNHDA, CDR2 SQIVND (reference sequence). This CDR3 comprises 13 residues.